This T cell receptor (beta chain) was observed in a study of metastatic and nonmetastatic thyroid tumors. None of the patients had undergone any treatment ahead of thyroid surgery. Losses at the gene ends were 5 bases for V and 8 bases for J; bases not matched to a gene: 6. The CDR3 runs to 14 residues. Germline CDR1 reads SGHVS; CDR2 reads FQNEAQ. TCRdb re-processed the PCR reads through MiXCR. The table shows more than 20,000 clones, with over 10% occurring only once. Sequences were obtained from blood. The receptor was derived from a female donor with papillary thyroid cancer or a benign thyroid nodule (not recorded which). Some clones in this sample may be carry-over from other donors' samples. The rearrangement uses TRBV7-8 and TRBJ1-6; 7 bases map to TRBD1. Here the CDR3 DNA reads TGTGCCAGCAGCCTCTCAACAGGGGATTCACCCCTCCACTTT. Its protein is CASSLSTGDSPLHF.